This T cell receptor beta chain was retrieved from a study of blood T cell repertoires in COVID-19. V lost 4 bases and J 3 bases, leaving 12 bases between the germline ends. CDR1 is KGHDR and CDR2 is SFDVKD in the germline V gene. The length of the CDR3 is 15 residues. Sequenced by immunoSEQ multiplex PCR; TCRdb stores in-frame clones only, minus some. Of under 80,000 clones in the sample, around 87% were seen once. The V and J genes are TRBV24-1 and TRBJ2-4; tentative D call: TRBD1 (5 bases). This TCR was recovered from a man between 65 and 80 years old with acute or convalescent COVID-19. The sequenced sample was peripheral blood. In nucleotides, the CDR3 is TGTGCCACCAGTGACCCAGGACAAGGCAAAAACATTCAGTACTTC. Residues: CATSDPGQGKNIQYF.